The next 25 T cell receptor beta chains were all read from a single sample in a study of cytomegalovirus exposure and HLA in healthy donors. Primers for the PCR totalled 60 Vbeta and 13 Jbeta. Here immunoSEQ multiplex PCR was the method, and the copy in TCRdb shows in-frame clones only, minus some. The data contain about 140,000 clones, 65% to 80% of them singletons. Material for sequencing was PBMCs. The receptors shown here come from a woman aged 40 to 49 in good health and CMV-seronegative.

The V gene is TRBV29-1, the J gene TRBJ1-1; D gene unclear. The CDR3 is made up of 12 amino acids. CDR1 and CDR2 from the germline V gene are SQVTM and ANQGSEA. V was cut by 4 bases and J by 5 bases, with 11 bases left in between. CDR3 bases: TGCAGCGTTGTGAGGCGAATAACTGAAGCTTTCTTT. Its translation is CSVVRRITEAFF.

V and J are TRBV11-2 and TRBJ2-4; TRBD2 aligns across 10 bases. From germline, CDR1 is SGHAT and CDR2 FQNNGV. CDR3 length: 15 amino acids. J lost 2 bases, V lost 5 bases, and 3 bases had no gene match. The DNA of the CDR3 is TGTGCCAGCAGCAGCGGGGGGGCATCCAAAAACATTCAGTACTTC. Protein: CASSSGGASKNIQYF.

The CDR3 DNA sequence: TGTGCCAGCAGCTTAGCCCCAGCGGAGGCCAAGTACTTC. It specifies CASSLAPAEAKYF. This chain joins TRBV11-2 and TRBJ2-7, with D possibly TRBD2 on 5 matching bases. Trimming shortened V by 1 base and J by 11 bases, and 15 bases separated the two germline ends. Germline-derived CDR1 and CDR2 are SGHAT and FQNNGV. CDR3 length equals 13 residues.

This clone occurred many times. For the CDR3, the DNA is TGTGCCAGCAGTTCCCTCATCAGGGGAAGTGGGGACGAGCAGTACTTC. It codes for CASSSLIRGSGDEQYF. V gene TRBV6-6 combines with J gene TRBJ2-7, with D perhaps TRBD1 (6 bases). V lost 4 bases to trimming and J lost 5 bases, with 21 bases between them. Looked up from germline, CDR1 is MNHNY and CDR2 is SVGAGI (reference sequence). This CDR3 is 16 amino acids long.

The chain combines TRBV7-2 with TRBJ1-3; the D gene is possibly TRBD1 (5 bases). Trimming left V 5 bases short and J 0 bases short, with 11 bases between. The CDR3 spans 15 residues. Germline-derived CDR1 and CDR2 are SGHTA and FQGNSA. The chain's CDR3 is CASSPRALSGNTIYF. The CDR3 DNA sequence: TGTGCCAGCAGCCCCAGGGCCCTCTCTGGAAACACCATATATTTT.

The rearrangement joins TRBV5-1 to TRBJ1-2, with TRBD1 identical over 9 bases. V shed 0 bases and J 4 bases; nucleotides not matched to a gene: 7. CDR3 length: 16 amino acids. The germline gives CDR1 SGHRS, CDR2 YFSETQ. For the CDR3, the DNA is TGCGCCAGCAGCTTGGGACCGGGACAGGGTTCCTATGGCTACACCTTC. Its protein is CASSLGPGQGSYGYTF.

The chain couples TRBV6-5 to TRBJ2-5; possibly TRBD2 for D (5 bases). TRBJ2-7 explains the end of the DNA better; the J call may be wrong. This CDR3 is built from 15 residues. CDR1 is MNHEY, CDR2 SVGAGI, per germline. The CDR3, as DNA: TGTGCCAGCAGTTACTCGATTTCGGGGAACTACGAGCAGTACTTC. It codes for CASSYSISGNYEQYF.

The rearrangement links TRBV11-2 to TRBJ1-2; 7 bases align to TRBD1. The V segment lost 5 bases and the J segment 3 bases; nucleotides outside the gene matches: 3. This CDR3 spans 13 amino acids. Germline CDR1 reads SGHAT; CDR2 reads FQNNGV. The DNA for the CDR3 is TGTGCCAGCAGCCCGACAGGGTACTATGGCTACACCTTC. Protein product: CASSPTGYYGYTF.

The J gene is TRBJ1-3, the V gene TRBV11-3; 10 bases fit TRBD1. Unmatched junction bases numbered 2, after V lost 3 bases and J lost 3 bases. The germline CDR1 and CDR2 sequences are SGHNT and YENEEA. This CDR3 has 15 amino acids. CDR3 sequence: CASSLGTGVGNTIYF. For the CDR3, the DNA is TGTGCCAGCAGCTTGGGGACAGGGGTTGGAAACACCATATATTTT.

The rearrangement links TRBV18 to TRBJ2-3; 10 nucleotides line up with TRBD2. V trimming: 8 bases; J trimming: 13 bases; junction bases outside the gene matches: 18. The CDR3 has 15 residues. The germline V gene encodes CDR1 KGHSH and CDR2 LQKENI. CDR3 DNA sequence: TGTGCCAGCCTGAAGATCGAGCGGGGGGGCCCAGTCAAGTATTTT. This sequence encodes CASLKIERGGPVKYF.

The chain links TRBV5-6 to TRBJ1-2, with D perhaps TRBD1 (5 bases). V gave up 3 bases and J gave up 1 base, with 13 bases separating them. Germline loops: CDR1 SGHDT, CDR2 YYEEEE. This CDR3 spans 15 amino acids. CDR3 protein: CASSSFAGLNYGYTF. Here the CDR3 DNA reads TGTGCCAGCAGCTCTTTTGCGGGACTTAACTATGGCTACACCTTC. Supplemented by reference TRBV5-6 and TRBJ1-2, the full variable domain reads DAGVTQSPTHLIKTRGQQVTLRCSPKSGHDTVSWYQQALGQGPQFIFQYYEEEERQRGNFPDRFSGHQFPNYSSELNVNALLLGDSALYLCASSSFAGLNYGYTFGSGTRLTVV.

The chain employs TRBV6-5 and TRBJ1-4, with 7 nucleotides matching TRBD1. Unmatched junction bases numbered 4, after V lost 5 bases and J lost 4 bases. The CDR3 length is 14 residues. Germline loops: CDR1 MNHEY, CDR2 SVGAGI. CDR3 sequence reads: CASSQTGLNEKLFF. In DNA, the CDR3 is TGTGCCAGCAGTCAGACAGGGCTTAATGAAAAACTGTTTTTT.

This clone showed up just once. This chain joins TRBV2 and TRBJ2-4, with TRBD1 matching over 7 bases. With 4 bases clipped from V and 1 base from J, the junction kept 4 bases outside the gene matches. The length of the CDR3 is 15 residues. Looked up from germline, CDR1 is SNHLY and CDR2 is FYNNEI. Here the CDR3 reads CASSGDRVAKNIQYF. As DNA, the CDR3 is TGTGCCAGCAGTGGAGACAGGGTGGCCAAAAACATTCAGTACTTC. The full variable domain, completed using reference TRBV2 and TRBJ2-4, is EPEVTQTPSHQVTQMGQEVILRCVPISNHLYFYWYRQILGQKVEFLVSFYNNEISEKSEIFDDQFSVERPDGSNFTLKIRSTKLEDSAMYFCASSGDRVAKNIQYFGAGTRLSVL.

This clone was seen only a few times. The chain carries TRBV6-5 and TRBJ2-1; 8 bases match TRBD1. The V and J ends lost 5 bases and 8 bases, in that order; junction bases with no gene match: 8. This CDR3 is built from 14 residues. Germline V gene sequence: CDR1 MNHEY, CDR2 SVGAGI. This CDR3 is CASSERTGFDEQFF. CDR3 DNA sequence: TGTGCCAGCAGTGAACGGACAGGGTTCGATGAGCAGTTCTTC.

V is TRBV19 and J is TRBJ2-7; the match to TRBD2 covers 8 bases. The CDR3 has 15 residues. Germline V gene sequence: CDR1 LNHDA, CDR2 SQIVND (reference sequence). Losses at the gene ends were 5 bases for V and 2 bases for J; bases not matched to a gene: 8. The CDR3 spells CASSLRGGAAYEQYF. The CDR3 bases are TGTGCCAGTAGTTTACGGGGGGGAGCCGCCTACGAGCAGTACTTC.

CDR3: CATLGEETQYF. CDR3 bases: TGTGCCACCCTCGGGGAAGAGACCCAGTACTTC. The chain links TRBV10-3 to TRBJ2-5; tentatively, D is TRBD2 (5 bases). There are 11 residues in the CDR3. Per the germline V gene, CDR1 is ENHRY and CDR2 is SYGVKD. V shed 10 bases and J shed 3 bases, with 9 bases lying between them.

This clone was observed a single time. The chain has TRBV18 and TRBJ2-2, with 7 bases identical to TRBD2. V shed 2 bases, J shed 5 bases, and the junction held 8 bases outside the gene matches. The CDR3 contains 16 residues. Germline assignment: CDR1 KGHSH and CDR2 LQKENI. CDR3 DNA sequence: TGTGCCAGCTCACCATTCGCGGGAGTAGAAACCGGGGAGCTGTTTTTT. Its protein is CASSPFAGVETGELFF.

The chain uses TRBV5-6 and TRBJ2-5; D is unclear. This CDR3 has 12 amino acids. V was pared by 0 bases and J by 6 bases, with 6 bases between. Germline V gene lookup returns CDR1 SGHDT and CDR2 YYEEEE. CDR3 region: CASSLGAKTQYF. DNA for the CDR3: TGTGCCAGCAGCTTGGGGGCCAAGACCCAGTACTTC.

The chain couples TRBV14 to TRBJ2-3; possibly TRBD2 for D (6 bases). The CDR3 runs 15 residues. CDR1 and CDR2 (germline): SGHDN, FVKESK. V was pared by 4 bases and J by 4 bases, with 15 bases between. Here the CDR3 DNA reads TGTGCCAGCAGCCCCTTCGGACTATTTGCAGATACGCAGTATTTT. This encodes CASSPFGLFADTQYF.

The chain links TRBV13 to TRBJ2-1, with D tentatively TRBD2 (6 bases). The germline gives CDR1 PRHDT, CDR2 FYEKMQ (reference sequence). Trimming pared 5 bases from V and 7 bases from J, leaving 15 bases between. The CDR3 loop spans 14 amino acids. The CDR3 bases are TGTGCCAGCAGCCCTGCCCGGGGGTGGAATGAGCAGTTCTTC. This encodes CASSPARGWNEQFF.

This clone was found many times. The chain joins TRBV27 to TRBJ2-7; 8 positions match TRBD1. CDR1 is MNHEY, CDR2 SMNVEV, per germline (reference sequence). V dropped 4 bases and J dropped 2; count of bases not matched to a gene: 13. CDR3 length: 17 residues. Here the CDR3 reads CASSSPFGGQGTYEQYF. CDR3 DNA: TGTGCCAGCAGTTCACCCTTTGGAGGACAGGGAACCTACGAGCAGTACTTC.

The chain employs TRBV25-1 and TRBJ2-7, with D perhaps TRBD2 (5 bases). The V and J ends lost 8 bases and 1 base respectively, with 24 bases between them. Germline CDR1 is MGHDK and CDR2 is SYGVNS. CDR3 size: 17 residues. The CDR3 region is CASSPRWSGVGSYEQYF. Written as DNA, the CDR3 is TGTGCCAGCTCCCCCCGGTGGTCCGGGGTGGGATCCTACGAGCAGTACTTC.

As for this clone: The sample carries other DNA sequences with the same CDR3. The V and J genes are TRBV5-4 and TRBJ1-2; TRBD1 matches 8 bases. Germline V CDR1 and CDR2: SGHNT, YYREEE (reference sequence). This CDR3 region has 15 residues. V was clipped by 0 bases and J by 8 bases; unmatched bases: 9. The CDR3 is CASSLGGQGAFGYTF. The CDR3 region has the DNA TGTGCCAGCAGCTTGGGGGGGCAGGGGGCTTTCGGCTACACCTTC.

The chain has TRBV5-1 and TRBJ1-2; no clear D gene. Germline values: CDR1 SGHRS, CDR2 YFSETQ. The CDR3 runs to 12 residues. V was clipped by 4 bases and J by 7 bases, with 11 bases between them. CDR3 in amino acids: CASSPGRAGYTF. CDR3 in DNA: TGCGCCAGCAGCCCGGGAAGGGCTGGCTACACCTTC.

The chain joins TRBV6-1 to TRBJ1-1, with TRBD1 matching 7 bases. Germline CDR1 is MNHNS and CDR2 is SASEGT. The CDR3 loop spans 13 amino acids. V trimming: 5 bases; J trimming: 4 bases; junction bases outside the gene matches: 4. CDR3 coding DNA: TGTGCCAGCAGTACAGGGGTGAGCACTGAAGCTTTCTTT. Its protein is CASSTGVSTEAFF.